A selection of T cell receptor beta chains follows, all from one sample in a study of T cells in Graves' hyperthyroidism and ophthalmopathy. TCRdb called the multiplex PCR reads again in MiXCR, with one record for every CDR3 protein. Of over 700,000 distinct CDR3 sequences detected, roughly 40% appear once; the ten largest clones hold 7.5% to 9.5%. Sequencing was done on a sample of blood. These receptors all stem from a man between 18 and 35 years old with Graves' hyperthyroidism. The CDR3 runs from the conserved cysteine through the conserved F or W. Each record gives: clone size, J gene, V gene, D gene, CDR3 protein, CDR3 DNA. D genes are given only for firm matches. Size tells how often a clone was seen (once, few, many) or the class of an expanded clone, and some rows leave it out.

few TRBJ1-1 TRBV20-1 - CSARDWVEGMNTEAFF TGCAGTGCTAGAGATTGGGTGGAGGGAATGAACACTGAAGCTTTCTTT
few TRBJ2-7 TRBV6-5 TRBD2 CASNPGGPSDEQYF TGTGCCAGCAATCCGGGGGGACCTAGCGACGAGCAGTACTTC
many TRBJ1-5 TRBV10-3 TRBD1 CAIKGTGGSEPQHF TGTGCCATCAAGGGGACAGGGGGATCTGAGCCCCAGCATTTT
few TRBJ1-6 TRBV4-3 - CASSQRKQAGSPLHF TGCGCCAGCAGCCAAAGGAAACAGGCCGGTTCACCCCTCCACTTT
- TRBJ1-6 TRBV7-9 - CASSATLTVNSPLHF TGTGCCAGCAGTGCTACCCTGACGGTGAATTCACCCCTCCACTTT
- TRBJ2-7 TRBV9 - CASSFLASGRSYEQYF TGTGCCAGCAGTTTCCTAGCCAGCGGACGCTCCTACGAGCAGTACTTC
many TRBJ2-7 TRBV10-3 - CAIRRETYEQYF TGTGCCATCCGACGGGAGACCTACGAGCAGTACTTC
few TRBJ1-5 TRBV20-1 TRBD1 CSASTGTVNQPQHF TGCAGTGCCAGTACCGGGACAGTCAATCAGCCCCAGCATTTT
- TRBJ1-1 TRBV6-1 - CASSSNIDTEAFF TGTGCCAGCAGTTCAAATATCGACACTGAAGCTTTCTTT
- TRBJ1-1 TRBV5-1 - CASNFGTGNTEAFF TGCGCCAGCAACTTCGGTACAGGAAACACTGAAGCTTTCTTT
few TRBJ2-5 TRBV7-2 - CASSLVSRGTQYF TGTGCCAGCAGCTTAGTAAGTCGAGGTACCCAGTACTTC
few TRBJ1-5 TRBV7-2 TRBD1 CSYGQGGNQPQHF TGCAGCTACGGACAGGGAGGCAATCAGCCCCAGCATTTT
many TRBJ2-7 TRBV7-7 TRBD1 CASSPGQGGSWEQYF TGTGCTAGCAGCCCCGGACAGGGAGGATCCTGGGAGCAGTACTTC
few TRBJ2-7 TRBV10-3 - CASAWDPEAWEQYF TGTGCCAGTGCCTGGGACCCCGAGGCGTGGGAGCAGTACTTC
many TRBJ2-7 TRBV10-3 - CAISEEQDEQYF TGTGCCATCAGTGAGGAGCAGGACGAGCAGTACTTC
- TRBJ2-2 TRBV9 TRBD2 CASAEDTGGPGELFF TGTGCCAGCGCGGAGGATACGGGGGGGCCCGGGGAGCTGTTTTTT
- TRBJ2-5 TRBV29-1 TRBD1 CSVERGQGQETQYF TGCAGCGTTGAAAGGGGACAGGGGCAAGAGACCCAGTACTTC
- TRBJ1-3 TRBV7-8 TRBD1 CASRAGTDLGNTIYF TGTGCCAGCAGGGCCGGGACAGACCTTGGAAACACCATATATTTT
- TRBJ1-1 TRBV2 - CASTSNRVEYTEAFF TGTGCCAGCACCTCGAACAGGGTGGAGTACACTGAAGCTTTCTTT
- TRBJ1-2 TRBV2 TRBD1 CAGTGSYGYTF TGTGCCGGGACAGGCTCCTATGGCTACACCTTC
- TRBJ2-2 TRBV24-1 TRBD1 CATSPGQGQAGELFF TGTGCCACCAGCCCCGGACAGGGGCAGGCCGGGGAGCTGTTTTTT
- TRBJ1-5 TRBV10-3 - CAISFGGDNQPQHF TGTGCCATCAGTTTTGGAGGGGACAATCAGCCCCAGCATTTT
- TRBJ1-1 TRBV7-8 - CASSLGPFMNTEALF TGTGCCAGCAGCTTGGGTCCGTTCATGAACACTGAAGCTTTGTTT
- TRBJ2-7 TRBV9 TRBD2 CASSFLGGVEQYF TGTGCCAGCAGTTTCCTCGGGGGGGTCGAGCAGTACTTC
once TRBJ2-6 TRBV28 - CASSSHAESGANVLTF TGTGCCAGCAGTTCCCATGCCGAATCAGGGGCCAACGTCCTGACTTTC
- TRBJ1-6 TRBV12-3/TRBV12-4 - CASEASRDTLHF TGTGCCAGCGAGGCCTCTCGTGATACCCTCCACTTT
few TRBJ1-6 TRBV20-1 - CSATPGGSYNSPLHF TGCAGTGCTACACCTGGTGGATCCTATAATTCACCCCTCCACTTT